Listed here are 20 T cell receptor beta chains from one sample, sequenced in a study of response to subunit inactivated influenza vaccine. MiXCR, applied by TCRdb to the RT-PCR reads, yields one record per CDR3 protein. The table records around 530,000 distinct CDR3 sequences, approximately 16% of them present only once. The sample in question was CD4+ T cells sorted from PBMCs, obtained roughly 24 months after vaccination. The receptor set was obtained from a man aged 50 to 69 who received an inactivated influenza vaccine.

The CDR3 loop reads CAWRGPGEKLFF. CDR3 DNA: TGTGCCTGGAGGGGGCCTGGTGAAAAACTGTTTTTT. The J gene is TRBJ1-4, the V gene TRBV30; D possibly corresponds to TRBD1 (5 bases). Germline assignment: CDR1 GTSNPN and CDR2 SVGIG (reference sequence). CDR3 length: 12 residues. Trimming took 3 bases from V and 7 from J, leaving 9 bases between them.

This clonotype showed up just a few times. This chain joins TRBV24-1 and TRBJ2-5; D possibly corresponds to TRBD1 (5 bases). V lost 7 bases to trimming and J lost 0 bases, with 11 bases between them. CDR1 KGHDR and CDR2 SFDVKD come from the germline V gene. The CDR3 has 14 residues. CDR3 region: CATSVGQYQETQYF. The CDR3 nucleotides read TGTGCCACCAGCGTAGGACAATACCAAGAGACCCAGTACTTC.

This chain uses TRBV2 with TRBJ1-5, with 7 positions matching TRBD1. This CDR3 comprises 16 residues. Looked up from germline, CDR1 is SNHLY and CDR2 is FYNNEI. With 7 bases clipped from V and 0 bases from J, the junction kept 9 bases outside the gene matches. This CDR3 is CASTTGRGYSNQPQHF. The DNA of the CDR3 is TGTGCCAGCACGACAGGGAGGGGATATAGCAATCAGCCCCAGCATTTT. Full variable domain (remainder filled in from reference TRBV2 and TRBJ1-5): EPEVTQTPSHQVTQMGQEVILRCVPISNHLYFYWYRQILGQKVEFLVSFYNNEISEKSEIFDDQFSVERPDGSNFTLKIRSTKLEDSAMYFCASTTGRGYSNQPQHFGDGTRLSIL.

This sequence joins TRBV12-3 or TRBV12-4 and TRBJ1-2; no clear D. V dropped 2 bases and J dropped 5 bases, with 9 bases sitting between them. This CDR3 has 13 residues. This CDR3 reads CASSLRAGYGYTF. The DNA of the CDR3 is TGTGCCAGCAGTTTACGGGCAGGATATGGCTACACCTTC.

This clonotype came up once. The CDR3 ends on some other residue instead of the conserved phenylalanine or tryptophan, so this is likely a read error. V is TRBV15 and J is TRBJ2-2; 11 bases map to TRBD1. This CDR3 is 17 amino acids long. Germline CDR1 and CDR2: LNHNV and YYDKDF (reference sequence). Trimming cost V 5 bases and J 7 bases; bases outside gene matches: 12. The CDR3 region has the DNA TGTGCCACCAGCCTCACCCGGACAGGGGGCGCGAGCGGGGAGCTGTTTTCT. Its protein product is CATSLTRTGGASGELFS.

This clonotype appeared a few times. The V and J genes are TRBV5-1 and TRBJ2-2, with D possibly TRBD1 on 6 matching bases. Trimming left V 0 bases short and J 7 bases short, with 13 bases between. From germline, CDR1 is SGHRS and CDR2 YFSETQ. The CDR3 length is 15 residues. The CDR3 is CASSLGQERVGELFF. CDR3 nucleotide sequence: TGCGCCAGCAGCTTGGGACAGGAAAGGGTCGGGGAGCTGTTTTTT.

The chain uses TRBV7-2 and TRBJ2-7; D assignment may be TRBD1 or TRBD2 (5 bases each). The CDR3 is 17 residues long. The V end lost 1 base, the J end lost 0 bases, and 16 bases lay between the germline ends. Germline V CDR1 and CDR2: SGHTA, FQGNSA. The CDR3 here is CASSLGGAGAFSYEQYF. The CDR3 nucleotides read TGTGCCAGCAGCTTAGGGGGCGCCGGGGCCTTCTCCTACGAGCAGTACTTC.

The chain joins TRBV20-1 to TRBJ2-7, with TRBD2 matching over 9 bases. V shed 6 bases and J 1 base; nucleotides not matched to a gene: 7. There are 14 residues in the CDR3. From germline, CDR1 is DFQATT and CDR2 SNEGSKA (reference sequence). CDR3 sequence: CSAFVAGESYEQYF. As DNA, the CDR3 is TGCAGTGCCTTCGTAGCGGGGGAATCCTACGAGCAGTACTTC.

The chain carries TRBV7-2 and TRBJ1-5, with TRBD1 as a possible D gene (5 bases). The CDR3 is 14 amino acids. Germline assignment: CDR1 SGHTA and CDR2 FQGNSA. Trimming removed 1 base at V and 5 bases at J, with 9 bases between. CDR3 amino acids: CASSLEGGDQPQHF. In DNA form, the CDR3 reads TGTGCCAGCAGCTTAGAGGGAGGGGATCAGCCCCAGCATTTT. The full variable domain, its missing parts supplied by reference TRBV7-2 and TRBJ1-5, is GAGVSQSPSNKVTEKGKDVELRCDPISGHTALYWYRQSLGQGLEFLIYFQGNSAPDKSGLPSDRFSAERTGGSVSTLTIQRTQQEDSAVYLCASSLEGGDQPQHFGDGTRLSIL.

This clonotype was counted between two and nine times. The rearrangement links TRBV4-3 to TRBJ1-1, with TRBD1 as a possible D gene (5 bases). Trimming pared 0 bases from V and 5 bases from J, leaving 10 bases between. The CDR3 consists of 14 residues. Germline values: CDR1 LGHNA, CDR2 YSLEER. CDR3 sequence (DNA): TGCGCCAGCAGCCAAGAGGCCAGGGCGACTGAAGCTTTCTTT. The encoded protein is CASSQEARATEAFF.

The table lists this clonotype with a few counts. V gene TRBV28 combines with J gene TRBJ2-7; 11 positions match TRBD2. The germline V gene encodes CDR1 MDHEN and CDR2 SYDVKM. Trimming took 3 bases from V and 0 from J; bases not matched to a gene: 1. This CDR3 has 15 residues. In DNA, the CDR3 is TGTGCCAGCAGTTTCCTAGCGGGAGGCTCCTACGAGCAGTACTTC. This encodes CASSFLAGGSYEQYF.

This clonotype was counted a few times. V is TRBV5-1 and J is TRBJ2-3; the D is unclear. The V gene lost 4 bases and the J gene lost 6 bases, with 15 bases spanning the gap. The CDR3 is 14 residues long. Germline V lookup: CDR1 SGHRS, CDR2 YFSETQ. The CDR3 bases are TGCGCCAGCAGCCTTGGAACCATTTTGGATACGCAGTATTTT. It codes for CASSLGTILDTQYF. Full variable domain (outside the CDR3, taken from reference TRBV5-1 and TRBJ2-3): KAGVTQTPRYLIKTRGQQVTLSCSPISGHRSVSWYQQTPGQGLQFLFEYFSETQRNKGNFPGRFSGRQFSNSRSEMNVSTLELGDSALYLCASSLGTILDTQYFGPGTRLTVL.

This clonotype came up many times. The CDR3 DNA is TGCGCCAGCAGTTCCGGGACACACTTAACCTACGAGCAGTACTTC. This codes for CASSSGTHLTYEQYF. This rearrangement joins TRBV5-1 to TRBJ2-7, with D possibly matching TRBD1 (6 bases). Deletions cut 5 bases from V and 2 bases from J, with 17 bases between. The CDR3 is made up of 15 amino acids. Per the germline V gene, CDR1 is SGHRS and CDR2 is YFSETQ.

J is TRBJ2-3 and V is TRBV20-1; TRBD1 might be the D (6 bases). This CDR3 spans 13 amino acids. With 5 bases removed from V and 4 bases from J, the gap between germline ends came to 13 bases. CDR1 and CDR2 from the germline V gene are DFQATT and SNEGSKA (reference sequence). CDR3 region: CSAGRQAADTQYF. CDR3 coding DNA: TGCAGTGCTGGAAGACAGGCGGCAGATACGCAGTATTTT.

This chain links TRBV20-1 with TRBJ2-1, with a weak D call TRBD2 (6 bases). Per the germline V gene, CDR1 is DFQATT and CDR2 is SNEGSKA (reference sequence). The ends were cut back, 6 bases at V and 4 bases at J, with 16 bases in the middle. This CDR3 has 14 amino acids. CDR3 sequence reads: CSAEGSSGYNEQFF. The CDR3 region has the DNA TGCAGTGCAGAGGGGAGTAGCGGATACAATGAGCAGTTCTTC.

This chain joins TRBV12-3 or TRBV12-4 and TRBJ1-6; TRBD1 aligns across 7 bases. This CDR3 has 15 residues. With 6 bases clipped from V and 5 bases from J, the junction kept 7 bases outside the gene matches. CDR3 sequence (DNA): TGTGCCAGCAGCCGGGACAGCAGAAATAATTCACCCCTCCACTTT. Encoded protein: CASSRDSRNNSPLHF.

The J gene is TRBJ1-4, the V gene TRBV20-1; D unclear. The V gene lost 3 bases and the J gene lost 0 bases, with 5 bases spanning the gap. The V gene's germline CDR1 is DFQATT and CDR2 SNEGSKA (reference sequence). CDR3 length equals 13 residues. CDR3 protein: CSASKATNEKLFF. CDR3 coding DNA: TGCAGTGCTAGTAAAGCAACTAATGAAAAACTGTTTTTT.

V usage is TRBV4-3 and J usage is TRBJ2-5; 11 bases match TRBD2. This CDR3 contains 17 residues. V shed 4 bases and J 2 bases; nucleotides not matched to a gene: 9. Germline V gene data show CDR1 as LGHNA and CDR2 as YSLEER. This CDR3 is CASSPRLAGSVQETQYF. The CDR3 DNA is TGCGCCAGCAGCCCAAGACTAGCGGGGTCCGTACAAGAGACCCAGTACTTC.

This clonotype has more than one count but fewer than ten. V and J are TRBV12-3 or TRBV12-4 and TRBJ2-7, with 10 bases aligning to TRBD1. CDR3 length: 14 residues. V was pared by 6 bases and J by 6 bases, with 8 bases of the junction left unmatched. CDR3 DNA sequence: TGTGCCAGCAGCTGGACAGGGGGGTCTGTCGAGCAGTACTTC. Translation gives CASSWTGGSVEQYF.

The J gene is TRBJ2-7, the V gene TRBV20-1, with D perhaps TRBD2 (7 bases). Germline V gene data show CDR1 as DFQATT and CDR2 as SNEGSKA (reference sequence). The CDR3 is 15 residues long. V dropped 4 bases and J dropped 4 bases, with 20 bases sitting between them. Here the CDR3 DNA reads TGCAGTGCTACGGAGAGCGGGACACCTTATTACGAGCAGTACTTC. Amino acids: CSATESGTPYYEQYF.